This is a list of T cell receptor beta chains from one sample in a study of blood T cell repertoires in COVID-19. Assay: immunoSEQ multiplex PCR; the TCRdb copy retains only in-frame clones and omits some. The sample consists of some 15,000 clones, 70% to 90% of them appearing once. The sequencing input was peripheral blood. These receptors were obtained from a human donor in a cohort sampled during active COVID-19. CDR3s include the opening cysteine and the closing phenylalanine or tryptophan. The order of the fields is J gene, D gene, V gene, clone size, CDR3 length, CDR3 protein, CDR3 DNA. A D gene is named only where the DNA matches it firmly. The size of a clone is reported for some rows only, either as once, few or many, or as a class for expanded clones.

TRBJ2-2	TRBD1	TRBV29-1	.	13	CSATGGNDGELFF	TGCAGCGCGACAGGGGGCAATGACGGGGAGCTGTTTTTT
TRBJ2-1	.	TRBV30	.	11	CAWRFGNEQFF	TGTGCCTGGAGGTTCGGCAATGAGCAGTTCTTC
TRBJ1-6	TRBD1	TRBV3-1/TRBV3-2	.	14	CASSPRQGDSPLHF	TGTGCCAGCAGCCCCCGGCAGGGGGATTCACCCCTCCACTTT
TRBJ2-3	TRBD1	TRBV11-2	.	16	CASSRGTAVFTDTQYF	TGTGCCAGCAGCCGAGGGACAGCGGTTTTCACAGATACGCAGTATTTT
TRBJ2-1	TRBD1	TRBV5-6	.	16	CASSSIRQGGYNEQFF	TGTGCCAGCAGCTCAATTAGACAGGGGGGGTACAATGAGCAGTTCTTC
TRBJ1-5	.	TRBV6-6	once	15	CASTSQGGGNQPQHF	TGTGCCAGCACCTCGCAGGGAGGAGGCAATCAGCCCCAGCATTTT
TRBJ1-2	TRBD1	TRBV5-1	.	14	CASSSRTGEDGYTF	TGCGCCAGCAGCTCCCGGACAGGGGAGGATGGCTACACCTTC
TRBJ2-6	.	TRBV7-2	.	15	CASSLPPVGANVLTF	TGTGCCAGCAGCTTACCCCCTGTCGGGGCCAACGTCCTGACTTTC
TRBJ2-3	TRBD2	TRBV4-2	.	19	CASSQDTASGGAVTDTQYF	TGTGCCAGCAGCCAAGATACGGCTAGCGGGGGGGCCGTCACAGATACGCAGTATTTT
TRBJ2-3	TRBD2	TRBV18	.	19	CASSPYQRGPRFSTDTQYF	TGTGCCAGCTCACCATACCAGCGGGGGCCCCGGTTCAGCACAGATACGCAGTATTTT
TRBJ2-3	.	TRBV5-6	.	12	CASSLSTDTQYF	TGTGCCAGCAGCTTATCTACAGATACGCAGTATTTT
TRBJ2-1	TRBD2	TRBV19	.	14	CASSISSGYNEQFF	TGTGCCAGTAGTATATCTAGCGGTTACAATGAGCAGTTCTTC
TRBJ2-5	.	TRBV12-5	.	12	CASGLGRETQYF	TGTGCTAGTGGTTTGGGCAGGGAGACCCAGTACTTC
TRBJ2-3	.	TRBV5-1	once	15	CASSSYEATTDTQYF	TGCGCCAGCAGCTCATATGAAGCCACCACAGATACGCAGTATTTT
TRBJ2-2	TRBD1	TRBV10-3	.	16	CAISDRGTGGTGELFF	TGTGCCATCAGTGACCGGGGGACAGGGGGTACCGGGGAGCTGTTTTTT
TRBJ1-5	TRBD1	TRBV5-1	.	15	CASSLAGGQYQPQHF	TGCGCCAGCAGCTTGGCAGGGGGACAGTATCAGCCCCAGCATTTT